This T cell receptor beta chain was profiled in a study of shared clonotypes between healthy human individuals. Regarding the study as a whole: Sorted-subset sequencing, rarefaction showed, was incomplete despite large depth. Memory subsets had estimated richness that was generally smaller than that of naive subsets.

Method: immunoSEQ multiplex PCR; TCRdb's copy keeps in-frame clones and lacks some. The top ten clones hold 0.37% of a sample with a few million clones, just under 95% of them seen once. V was shortened by 0 bases and J by 2 bases, with 7 bases between the two germline ends. This CDR3 spans 14 amino acids. From germline, CDR1 is SGHTS and CDR2 YDEGEE. All the donors were Caucasian adults who lived in Nashville, Tennessee. CD4+ cells were split into CD45RA+ naive and CD45RA-negative memory subsets. With respect to this clone: Its antigen is as yet unknown. The same CDR3 is also encoded by other DNA sequences in this sample.

Sequenced input: naive CD4+ T cells from PBMCs. Subset noted: CD45RA+ positively selected. The receptor was isolated from a man aged 18 to 35 in good health. Some clones in this sample may be carry-over from other donors' samples. The J gene is TRBJ2-3, the V gene TRBV5-8, with D perhaps matching TRBD1 (5 bases). This CDR3 is CASSLAGSTDTQYF. CDR3 coding DNA: TGTGCCAGCAGCTTGGCAGGGTCCACAGATACGCAGTATTTT.